Here is one T cell receptor (beta chain) with its context. Its antigen is not known. CDR1 SGHTA and CDR2 FQGNSA come from the germline V gene. The CDR3 sequence is 13 residues long. Trimming shortened V by 8 bases and J by 0 bases, and 9 bases separated the two germline ends. Unique molecular identifiers featured in how the TCRbeta library was prepared. TCRdb passed the PCR reads through MiXCR, listing each CDR3 protein once. The repertoire includes a few hundred thousand distinct CDR3 sequences, roughly 44% of them detected once, and 25% to 30% sits in the top ten. This sample is part of a study of T-cell reconstitution after alpha-beta-depleted transplantation in children. The study's findings and limits: When one year had passed after transplant, most T-cell counts and diversity came from newly produced T cells. In some patients, recipient T cells and intrathymic progenitors surviving conditioning explained high day-60 diversity. The study reportedly traced alpha-beta T cells about two months after transplant to several hundred expanded graft clones.

The rearrangement joins TRBV7-2 to TRBJ2-3, with D unresolved. The receptor's source is a girl aged 2 to 9 with aplastic anemia, due to receive a stem cell transplant. This specimen was PBMCs, taken before TCRalphabeta/CD19-depleted stem cell transplant. In DNA, the CDR3 is TGTGCCAGCGGTAACCCTAGCACAGATACGCAGTATTTT. Protein: CASGNPSTDTQYF.